One and the same sample provided the 27 T cell receptor beta chains below, sequenced in a study of blood T cell repertoires in COVID-19. Sequencing used immunoSEQ multiplex PCR; TCRdb keeps in-frame clones, though not all of them. The repertoire holds fewer than 200,000 clones, with over 70% as singletons. Sequences were obtained from peripheral blood. All receptors derive from a man between 65 and 85 years old with acute or convalescent COVID-19.

The chain links TRBV6-5 to TRBJ1-5, with TRBD1 matching 7 bases. Trimming removed 6 bases from V and 7 bases from J; junction bases left unmatched: 9. This CDR3 region has 14 residues. The germline gives CDR1 MNHEY, CDR2 SVGAGI. The CDR3 is CASRRQGREQPQHF. The CDR3 DNA reads TGTGCCAGCAGGCGACAGGGAAGGGAGCAGCCCCAGCATTTT.

This CDR3 is CASSLGQGTNTGELFF. DNA for the CDR3: TGTGCCAGCAGCTTAGGACAGGGGACGAACACCGGGGAGCTGTTTTTT. This chain connects TRBV7-2 to TRBJ2-2; 8 nucleotides match TRBD1. The CDR3 spans 16 residues. Trimming at V came to 1 base and at J to 0 bases, leaving 1 base not matched to a gene. CDR1 is SGHTA and CDR2 is FQGNSA in the germline V gene.

Only one count was recorded for this clone. The chain combines TRBV5-4 with TRBJ1-1; 8 bases line up with TRBD1. Trimming took 4 bases from V and 1 from J; bases not matched to a gene: 9. The CDR3 covers 16 residues. The germline gives CDR1 SGHNT, CDR2 YYREEE (reference sequence). The CDR3 nucleotides are TGTGCCAGCAGCCCATCGTCCGGGACAGGGAACACTGAAGCTTTCTTT. Protein: CASSPSSGTGNTEAFF.

The CDR3 loop reads CASSLGSGGRFGTEAFF. CDR3 DNA: TGTGCCAGCAGCTTGGGATCAGGGGGGCGTTTTGGCACTGAAGCTTTCTTT. The rearrangement uses TRBV7-9 and TRBJ1-1, with 7 bases aligning to TRBD1. J lost 4 bases, V lost 3 bases, and 14 bases had no gene match. The germline V gene encodes CDR1 SEHNR and CDR2 FQNEAQ (reference sequence). This CDR3 region has 17 residues.

This clone was observed a few times. The chain carries TRBV4-2 and TRBJ2-7; 10 nucleotides align to TRBD1. CDR1 is LGHNA and CDR2 is YNFKEQ in the germline V gene. This CDR3 has 15 amino acids. Trimming took 6 bases from V and 2 from J; bases not matched to a gene: 7. CDR3 loop: CASSPSGTGAYEQYF. DNA for the CDR3: TGTGCCAGCAGTCCCTCCGGGACAGGGGCCTACGAGCAGTACTTC.

This clone has just a few counts. The chain is built from TRBV5-1 and TRBJ1-4; 10 positions match TRBD1. The length of the CDR3 is 17 residues. The J segment lost 0 bases and the V segment lost 2 bases, leaving 4 bases of the junction unmatched. Germline CDR1 SGHRS, CDR2 YFSETQ. The CDR3 region is CASSFGQGVATNEKLFF. The CDR3 DNA reads as TGCGCCAGCAGCTTCGGACAGGGGGTTGCAACTAATGAAAAACTGTTTTTT.

The rearrangement uses TRBV12-5 and TRBJ2-3; 7 bases are a match to TRBD1. This CDR3 is built from 14 residues. Germline V CDR1 and CDR2: LGHNT, FRNRAP. V lost 6 bases to trimming and J lost 2 bases; unmatched junction nucleotides: 5. CDR3 residues: CASGRDSHTDTQYF. The CDR3 nucleotides read TGTGCTAGTGGAAGGGACAGTCACACAGATACGCAGTATTTT.

The chain joins TRBV7-2 to TRBJ2-5, with TRBD2 identical over 7 bases. Trimming at V came to 0 bases and at J to 5 bases, leaving 6 bases not matched to a gene. The CDR3 extends over 15 amino acids. Germline CDR1 reads SGHTA; CDR2 reads FQGNSA. CDR3 protein: CASSLALAEGETQYF. The CDR3 DNA is TGTGCCAGCAGCTTAGCCCTAGCGGAGGGGGAGACCCAGTACTTC.

The chain employs TRBV11-2 and TRBJ2-5; 11 bases agree with TRBD2. V shed 4 bases and J 5 bases; nucleotides not matched to a gene: 3. Germline CDR1 and CDR2: SGHAT and FQNNGV. There are 14 residues in the CDR3. CDR3 protein: CASSSLAGGETQYF. The CDR3 coding sequence is TGTGCCAGCAGCTCTTTAGCGGGAGGGGAGACCCAGTACTTC.

The genes are TRBV25-1 and TRBJ2-7; 7 bases agree with TRBD1. The germline gives CDR1 MGHDK, CDR2 SYGVNS. J was trimmed by 3 bases and V by 4 bases; bases with no gene match: 9. The CDR3 contains 15 residues. The CDR3 DNA reads as TGTGCCAGCAGTGGCACGACAGGGTTATTCTACGAGCAGTACTTC. As protein: CASSGTTGLFYEQYF.

CDR3 in amino acids: CASSLHDRGGFGELFF. Here the CDR3 DNA reads TGTGCCAGCAGCTTACACGACAGGGGCGGATTCGGGGAGCTGTTTTTT. This chain links TRBV7-2 with TRBJ2-2; 8 bases line up with TRBD1. J was trimmed by 7 bases and V by 2 bases; bases with no gene match: 9. The CDR3 contains 16 residues. CDR1 SGHTA and CDR2 FQGNSA come from the germline V gene.

This clone was picked up one time. The chain is built from TRBV27 and TRBJ2-7; 8 nucleotides match TRBD1. The V and J ends lost 3 bases and 6 bases, in that order; junction bases with no gene match: 4. This CDR3 is 13 amino acids long. Germline values: CDR1 MNHEY, CDR2 SMNVEV (reference sequence). Here the CDR3 reads CASSFQGAVEQYF. Here the CDR3 DNA reads TGTGCCAGCAGTTTCCAGGGGGCAGTCGAGCAGTACTTC.

The chain employs TRBV10-2 and TRBJ2-3; 9 bases line up with TRBD1. Germline CDR1 reads WSHSY; CDR2 reads SAAADI. Trimming took 7 bases from V and 2 from J; bases not matched to a gene: 10. The CDR3 consists of 16 residues. The CDR3 DNA sequence: TGCGCCAGCATGCCAATACAGGGGGCTCCCACAGATACGCAGTATTTT. It translates to CASMPIQGAPTDTQYF.

This sequence joins TRBV29-1 and TRBJ1-1; D is possibly TRBD1 (6 bases). Trimming removed 4 bases at V and 3 bases at J, with 9 bases between. This CDR3 comprises 12 residues. Germline V lookup: CDR1 SQVTM, CDR2 ANQGSEA. The CDR3 reads CSVGTEYTEAFF. CDR3 in DNA: TGCAGCGTTGGGACAGAGTACACTGAAGCTTTCTTT.

The chain uses TRBV23-1 and TRBJ1-2; D unclear. TRBV23-1 is given ORF status, its function remaining uncertain. This CDR3 has 18 residues. Trimming cost V 5 bases and J 3 bases, with 25 bases left between them. CDR3 coding DNA: TGCGCCAGCAGTGTCGGCATGGGGTCCTACGCAGCGGACTATGGCTACACCTTC. Protein sequence: CASSVGMGSYAADYGYTF.

The rearrangement links TRBV14 to TRBJ1-4; tentatively, D is TRBD1 (6 bases). Trimming took 2 bases from V and 7 from J, leaving 11 bases between them. The CDR3 runs 14 residues. Germline-derived CDR1 and CDR2 are SGHDN and FVKESK. The DNA of the CDR3 is TGTGCCAGCAGCCAAAGAACCAGGGGTGAAAAACTGTTTTTT. Translation: CASSQRTRGEKLFF.

This chain uses TRBV9 with TRBJ2-7; 8 positions match TRBD2. CDR1 is SGDLS and CDR2 is YYNGEE in the germline V gene. V trimming: 1 base; J trimming: 0 bases; junction bases outside the gene matches: 3. The CDR3 loop spans 15 amino acids. The CDR3 sequence: CASSVNSGSSYEQYF. The DNA for the CDR3 is TGTGCCAGCAGCGTAAACAGCGGGAGCTCCTACGAGCAGTACTTC.

This chain joins TRBV7-2 and TRBJ2-7; 7 bases align to TRBD2. V lost 5 bases, J lost 0 bases, and 7 bases stayed unmatched. Germline CDR1 reads SGHTA; CDR2 reads FQGNSA. The CDR3 runs to 15 residues. The CDR3 is CASSTGLESSYEQYF. The CDR3 DNA reads TGTGCCAGCAGCACAGGACTAGAGTCCTCCTACGAGCAGTACTTC.

CDR3 in DNA: TGTGCCAGCAGTGACGGGCCGACAGGGGGCGATGGCTACACCTTC. Residues: CASSDGPTGGDGYTF. The rearrangement joins TRBV6-4 to TRBJ1-2; 10 bases match TRBD1. CDR1 MRHNA and CDR2 SNTAGT come from the germline V gene. V lost 2 bases, J lost 6 bases, and 6 bases stayed unmatched. This CDR3 spans 15 amino acids.

This chain links TRBV6-5 with TRBJ2-3; 12 bases agree with TRBD2. Germline trimming cut 8 bases from V and 4 bases from J; bases unmatched to any gene: 4. The CDR3 covers 14 residues. In germline, CDR1 is MNHEY, CDR2 SVGAGI. CDR3 DNA: TGTGCCAGCGCCCTAGCGGGAGGGCCAGATACGCAGTATTTT. Translating it yields CASALAGGPDTQYF.

In its sample, this clone was seen once. V and J are TRBV9 and TRBJ1-2, with 10 positions matching TRBD1. The CDR3 covers 17 residues. Per germline, CDR1 SGDLS and CDR2 YYNGEE. V was clipped by 3 bases and J by 6 bases; unmatched bases: 14. DNA for the CDR3: TGTGCCAGCAGCGCTTGGACAGGGGGGATTCCCAACGATGGCTACACCTTC. Protein sequence: CASSAWTGGIPNDGYTF.

The chain is built from TRBV21-1 and TRBJ2-7; the table assigns TRBD1, which was not confirmed against the DNA. TRBV21-1 is deemed a pseudogene. CDR3 size: 13 residues. The DNA for the CDR3 is TGTGCCAGCAGCAAAGGGGGCAGTTACGAGCAGTACTTC. It translates to CASSKGGSYEQYF.

The V call is TRBV5-4, the J call TRBJ2-3; D ambiguous. Trimming left V 4 bases short and J 8 bases short, with 11 bases between. Germline CDR1 is SGHNT and CDR2 is YYREEE (reference sequence). The CDR3 length is 12 residues. In DNA, the CDR3 is TGTGCCAGCAGCCCCCGAAGAGGTACGCAGTATTTT. This sequence encodes CASSPRRGTQYF.

The J gene is TRBJ1-5, the V gene TRBV6-5; unclear D gene. V lost 5 bases and J 2 bases, leaving 7 bases between the germline ends. The CDR3 has 13 residues. Per germline, CDR1 MNHEY and CDR2 SVGAGI. The CDR3 DNA reads TGTGCCAGCAGTACGCGGGGCAATCAGCCCCAGCATTTT. Its protein is CASSTRGNQPQHF.

The chain has TRBV5-4 and TRBJ2-5; D ambiguous. CDR3 length: 14 amino acids. Germline V lookup: CDR1 SGHNT, CDR2 YYREEE (reference sequence). Trimming pared 0 bases from V and 6 bases from J, leaving 12 bases between. The CDR3 sequence: CASSLGSGVQTQYF. CDR3 DNA: TGTGCCAGCAGCTTGGGCTCAGGCGTGCAGACCCAGTACTTC.

The chain is built from TRBV7-8 and TRBJ1-2; D ambiguous. The germline gives CDR1 SGHVS, CDR2 FQNEAQ. This CDR3 region has 14 residues. Trimming took off 4 bases at V and 7 bases at J, with 16 bases between the two ends. The CDR3 bases are TGTGCCAGCAGCTACCCGGCAGCGAAGATTGGCTACACCTTC. This gives the protein CASSYPAAKIGYTF. Based on the CDR3 plus reference TRBV7-8 and TRBJ1-2, the full variable domain is GAGVSQSPRYKVAKRGQDVALRCDPISGHVSLFWYQQALGQGPEFLTYFQNEAQLDKSGLPSDRFFAERPEGSVSTLKIQRTQQEDSAVYLCASSYPAAKIGYTFGSGTRLTVV.

This rearrangement joins TRBV5-4 to TRBJ2-3; TRBD2 agrees at 10 bases. The V gene's germline CDR1 is SGHNT and CDR2 YYREEE (reference sequence). Losses at the gene ends were 4 bases for V and 4 bases for J; bases not matched to a gene: 9. CDR3 length equals 16 residues. The CDR3 loop reads CASSTLLAGGPDTQYF. The CDR3 nucleotides read TGTGCCAGCAGCACCCTTTTAGCGGGAGGACCAGATACGCAGTATTTT.